This T cell receptor beta chain was captured by sequencing in a study of cytomegalovirus exposure and HLA in healthy donors. At the level of the study: A prior analysis found about 120 million unique TCR beta sequences from about 179 million T cells. Among the 350 to 500 donors who were genotyped, approximately 84% fell in the genetic ancestry cluster that is associated with self-reported Caucasian donors. Whole-study results and caveats: In an earlier analysis, most TCR beta V segments were productive about 87% or about 30% of the time.

Amplification used 60 Vbeta primers and 13 Jbeta primers. Assay used: immunoSEQ multiplex PCR; TCRdb lists only in-frame clones, some missing. The sample has about 91,000 clones, roughly 76% seen once. On this clone: Its cognate antigen is unknown.

V was clipped by 0 bases and J by 5 bases, with 14 bases between them. The CDR3 runs 15 residues. The germline gives CDR1 MNHNY, CDR2 SVGAGI (reference sequence). The clonotype originates from a female donor in good health and CMV-seronegative. The chain uses TRBV6-6 and TRBJ2-7; weak D call: TRBD2 (6 bases). Material for sequencing was PBMCs. The CDR3, as DNA: TGTGCCAGCAGTTACTCGGAGGGAGTAGTCAACGAGCAGTACTTC. Encoded protein: CASSYSEGVVNEQYF.